This T cell receptor (beta chain) comes out of a study of blood T cells in healthy people across ages. Findings and caveats of the study: From one million sequenced T cells, diversity estimates were lower bounds. More naive CD4+ cells and higher diversity marked long-lived donors relative to aged donors.

A second PCR of 7 to 11 cycles used a sample-barcoded 5' primer and a J-beta primer mix. TCRdb analysed the 5' RACE reads with MiXCR anew, one entry per CDR3 protein. The sample lists 1.2 million to 1.5 million distinct CDR3 sequences, 35% to 45% occurring once. Researchers report isolating at least 6 million PBMCs per sample. This clonotype came up once. Its matching antigen is unknown. The TCR was taken from a young woman in good health. The sequencing sample was made of blood.

CDR3 sequence reads: CASSFRRDPSYNEQFF. The CDR3 DNA follows: TGTGCCAGCAGTTTTAGACGGGACCCCTCCTACAATGAGCAGTTCTTC. V and J are TRBV12-3 or TRBV12-4 and TRBJ2-1, with D perhaps matching TRBD1 or TRBD2 (5 bases each). V was clipped by 3 bases and J by 0 bases, with 12 bases between them. The CDR3 has 16 residues.